One and the same sample provided the 19 T cell receptor beta chains below, sequenced in a study of T cell repertoires in cytomegalovirus infection (dated by TCRdb to about 2019). This sample was sequenced with an Illumina HiSeq 1500. In-frame beta chains were kept once TCRdb had trimmed the public reads at Q25 with fastp and called clones with MiXCR. Rows are unified per CDR3 protein, each entry keeping the most common DNA and genes. The sample table records 800,000 to 950,000 distinct CDR3 sequences; about 33% of these occur just once. Together, the top ten hold over 10% of the sample. The intended sense of this specimen's treatment or condition label: in vitro stimulation with specific CMV peptide epitopes to enrich CMV-specific T cells. These receptors' targets are unknown. The source was cultured CD8+ T cells from PBMCs, collected from culture after CMV antigen stimulation. The source of these receptors is a human donor in good health (CMV status not recorded). Some clones in this sample may be carry-over from other donors' samples.

V and J are TRBV12-5 and TRBJ1-4; D remains ambiguous. V lost 7 bases to trimming and J lost 0 bases, with 6 bases between them. The CDR3 has 13 amino acids. Germline-derived CDR1 and CDR2 are LGHNT and FRNRAP. This CDR3 reads CASDEATNEKLFF. CDR3 DNA sequence: TGTGCTAGTGATGAGGCAACTAATGAAAAACTGTTTTTT.

This clonotype was detected only a few times. This sequence joins TRBV19 and TRBJ1-1, with 10 bases aligning to TRBD1. Trimming removed 5 bases from V and 5 bases from J; junction bases left unmatched: 8. From germline, CDR1 is LNHDA and CDR2 SQIVND (reference sequence). The CDR3 loop spans 15 amino acids. The CDR3 sequence: CASSDRDRGRTEAFF. CDR3 nucleotide sequence: TGTGCCAGTAGTGACCGGGACAGGGGTCGGACTGAAGCTTTCTTT.

A few counts support this clonotype. V gene TRBV6-6 combines with J gene TRBJ2-7; D might be TRBD1 (5 bases). The CDR3 spans 12 residues. V was shortened by 4 bases and J by 7 bases, with 11 bases between the two germline ends. Germline V gives CDR1 MNHNY, CDR2 SVGAGI (reference sequence). As DNA, the CDR3 is TGTGCCAGCAGTTCCAGGGTGCGGGAGCAGTACTTC. Residues: CASSSRVREQYF.

The chain recombines TRBV14 with TRBJ2-2, with 7 nucleotides matching TRBD1. The CDR3 consists of 15 residues. Germline V gene sequence: CDR1 SGHDN, CDR2 FVKESK. The V and J ends lost 6 bases and 1 base, in that order; junction bases with no gene match: 5. The CDR3 DNA is TGTGCCAGCAGGGGACGACAGGGGAACACCGGGGAGCTGTTTTTT. Its protein is CASRGRQGNTGELFF. Together with reference TRBV14 and TRBJ2-2, the CDR3 gives the full variable domain: EAGVTQFPSHSVIEKGQTVTLRCDPISGHDNLYWYRRVMGKEIKFLLHFVKESKQDESGMPNNRFLAERTGGTYSTLKVQPAELEDSGVYFCASRGRQGNTGELFFGEGSRLTVL.

This clonotype was observed many times. The chain employs TRBV27 and TRBJ2-7; 7 bases map to TRBD2. The CDR3 is 15 residues long. CDR1 MNHEY and CDR2 SMNVEV come from the germline V gene (reference sequence). Trimming at V came to 3 bases and at J to 0 bases, leaving 5 bases not matched to a gene. CDR3 DNA sequence: TGTGCCAGCAGTTTGGGGCGGGGGAGCTCCTACGAGCAGTACTTC. Amino acid sequence: CASSLGRGSSYEQYF.

This clonotype was counted at least ten times. The rearrangement joins TRBV7-6 to TRBJ2-1, with 7 bases matching TRBD2. The length of the CDR3 is 16 residues. Unmatched junction bases numbered 10, after V lost 1 base and J lost 7 bases. Looked up from germline, CDR1 is SGHVS and CDR2 is FNYEAQ. The CDR3 is CASSLEVLAKRNEQFF. Here the CDR3 DNA reads TGTGCCAGCAGCTTAGAGGTACTAGCGAAACGGAATGAGCAGTTCTTC.

This clonotype was observed once. The J gene is TRBJ2-7, the V gene TRBV19; 10 positions match TRBD1. With V trimmed by 7 bases and J by 6 bases, 9 bases remained unmatched. This CDR3 region has 14 residues. Germline loops: CDR1 LNHDA, CDR2 SQIVND (reference sequence). DNA of the CDR3: TGTGCCAGTACCGGACAGGGGGACGCTCCCGAGCAGTACTTC. Translating gives CASTGQGDAPEQYF.

The genes are TRBV25-1 and TRBJ2-2, with 14 bases that match TRBD2. The junction had 4 bases not matched to a gene; V was cut back by 4 bases and J by 6 bases. Germline CDR1 and CDR2: MGHDK and SYGVNS. The length of the CDR3 is 16 residues. The CDR3 is CASSAATSGGAGELFF. The CDR3 nucleotides read TGTGCCAGCAGTGCAGCGACTAGCGGGGGGGCCGGGGAGCTGTTTTTT.

The V call is TRBV5-4, the J call TRBJ2-7; no clear D. The germline V and J ends were trimmed by 0 bases and 2 bases, with 6 bases remaining between them. The germline V gene encodes CDR1 SGHNT and CDR2 YYREEE (reference sequence). This CDR3 is 13 amino acids long. This CDR3 reads CASSLGDAYEQYF. For the CDR3, the DNA is TGTGCCAGCAGCTTGGGCGACGCCTACGAGCAGTACTTC.

The chain recombines TRBV6-5 with TRBJ2-1; TRBD2 is a possible D gene (5 bases). Germline V lookup: CDR1 MNHEY, CDR2 SVGAGI. The CDR3 totals 15 residues. V lost 6 bases and J 0 bases, leaving 12 bases between the germline ends. In DNA form, the CDR3 reads TGTGCCAGCAGCCCCGGGGATGCCTCCTACAATGAGCAGTTCTTC. As protein: CASSPGDASYNEQFF.

V and J are TRBV4-3 and TRBJ1-2, with TRBD1 matching 9 bases. Trimming removed 1 base from V and 1 base from J; junction bases left unmatched: 4. The CDR3 is made up of 16 amino acids. Germline-derived CDR1 and CDR2 are LGHNA and YSLEER. The CDR3 spells CASSQGTGALNYGYTF. The CDR3 DNA reads TGCGCCAGCAGCCAAGGGACAGGGGCCCTTAACTATGGCTACACCTTC.

This clonotype was seen a few times. This chain connects TRBV28 to TRBJ2-3; TRBD1 agrees at 7 bases. Germline V gene lookup returns CDR1 MDHEN and CDR2 SYDVKM. V lost 9 bases, J lost 4 bases, and 13 bases stayed unmatched. This CDR3 comprises 15 residues. CDR3 sequence reads: CASSNRGEGADTQYF. The CDR3 DNA sequence: TGTGCCAGTTCTAACAGGGGCGAGGGTGCAGATACGCAGTATTTT. Full variable domain (rest looked up from reference TRBV28 and TRBJ2-3): DVKVTQSSRYLVKRTGEKVFLECVQDMDHENMFWYRQDPGLGLRLIYFSYDVKMKEKGDIPEGYSVSREKKERFSLILESASTNQTSMYLCASSNRGEGADTQYFGPGTRLTVL.

This clonotype has a single count. V gene TRBV9 combines with J gene TRBJ2-7; 10 nucleotides line up with TRBD1. Germline assignment: CDR1 SGDLS and CDR2 YYNGEE. Germline trimming cut 3 bases from V and 5 bases from J; bases unmatched to any gene: 5. This CDR3 spans 14 amino acids. The CDR3 protein is CASSAAGTGDEQYF. CDR3 DNA sequence: TGTGCCAGCAGCGCCGCCGGGACAGGGGACGAGCAGTACTTC.

This clonotype was seen many times. This sequence joins TRBV5-1 and TRBJ1-1; possibly TRBD1 for D (5 bases). This CDR3 has 14 residues. V was pared by 3 bases and J by 1 base, with 10 bases between. The germline gives CDR1 SGHRS, CDR2 YFSETQ. The CDR3 protein is CASSSPQGNTEAFF. In DNA, the CDR3 is TGCGCCAGCAGCTCCCCCCAGGGGAACACTGAAGCTTTCTTT.

This clonotype appeared a single time. This may stem from a read error, because a much larger clone lies one nucleotide away. The chain uses TRBV7-8 and TRBJ2-7; D is unclear. Germline CDR1 SGHVS, CDR2 FQNEAQ. V was trimmed by 6 bases and J by 2 bases, leaving 14 bases between them. The CDR3 has 14 amino acids. This chain's CDR3 is CASRIGPGAYEQYF. CDR3 nucleotide sequence: TGTGCCAGCAGAATCGGACCCGGTGCCTACGAGCAGTACTTC.

The chain recombines TRBV10-3 with TRBJ1-2; no definite D call. CDR3 size: 11 residues. V was pared by 8 bases and J by 7 bases, with 11 bases between. Germline V gives CDR1 ENHRY, CDR2 SYGVKD. CDR3 nucleotide sequence: TGTGCCATCCGCCGGTCACTTGGCTACACCTTC. Its translation is CAIRRSLGYTF.

This clonotype was picked up a small number of times. The V call is TRBV6-1, the J call TRBJ2-7; D may be TRBD1 or TRBD2 (5 bases each). V was trimmed by 5 bases and J by 3 bases, leaving 11 bases between them. Per the germline V gene, CDR1 is MNHNS and CDR2 is SASEGT. This CDR3 region has 13 residues. The CDR3 DNA sequence: TGTGCCAGCAGTCCGGGGACGTTCTACGAGCAGTACTTC. Amino acid sequence: CASSPGTFYEQYF.

Turning to this clonotype: At one boundary the junction diverges from the germline segment, which might be a read error. The genes are TRBV28 and TRBJ1-3; D ambiguous. Germline V gene sequence: CDR1 MDHEN, CDR2 SYDVKM. The CDR3 extends over 14 amino acids. CDR3 nucleotides: TGTGCCAGCAGTTTCCGAGACTCTGGAAGCACCATATATTTT. This encodes CASSFRDSGSTIYF.

This clonotype was found a few times. The V and J genes are TRBV19 and TRBJ1-2; no firm D call. From germline, CDR1 is LNHDA and CDR2 SQIVND (reference sequence). V lost 4 bases and J 6 bases, leaving 15 bases between the germline ends. This CDR3 is built from 14 residues. CDR3 amino acids: CASSTAGSSDGYTF. The CDR3 nucleotides read TGTGCCAGTAGTACCGCCGGATCCTCCGATGGCTACACCTTC.